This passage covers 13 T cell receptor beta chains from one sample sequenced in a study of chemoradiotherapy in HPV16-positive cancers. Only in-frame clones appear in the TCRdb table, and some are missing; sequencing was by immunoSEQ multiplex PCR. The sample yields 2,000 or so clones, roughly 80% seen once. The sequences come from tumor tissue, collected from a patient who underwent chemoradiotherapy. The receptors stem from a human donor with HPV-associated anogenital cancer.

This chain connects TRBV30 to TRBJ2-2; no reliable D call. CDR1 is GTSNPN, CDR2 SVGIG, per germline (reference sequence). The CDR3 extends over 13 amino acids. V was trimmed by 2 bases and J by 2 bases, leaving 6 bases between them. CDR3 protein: CAWSPYNTGELFF. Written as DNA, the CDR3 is TGTGCCTGGAGTCCCTATAACACCGGGGAGCTGTTTTTT.

The CDR3 spells CASSLVLAGVYEQYF. In nucleotides, the CDR3 is TGTGCCAGCAGCTTAGTCCTAGCGGGGGTGTACGAGCAGTACTTC. The rearrangement links TRBV5-6 to TRBJ2-7; 10 nucleotides agree with TRBD2. The V gene's germline CDR1 is SGHDT and CDR2 YYEEEE. V shed 2 bases and J 4 bases; nucleotides not matched to a gene: 6. There are 15 residues in the CDR3.

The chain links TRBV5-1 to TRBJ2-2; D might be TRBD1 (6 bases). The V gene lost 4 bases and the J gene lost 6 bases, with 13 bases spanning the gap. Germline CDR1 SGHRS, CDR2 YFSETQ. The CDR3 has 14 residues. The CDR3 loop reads CASSAHQGPGELFF. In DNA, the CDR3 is TGCGCCAGCAGCGCACACCAGGGGCCCGGGGAGCTGTTTTTT.

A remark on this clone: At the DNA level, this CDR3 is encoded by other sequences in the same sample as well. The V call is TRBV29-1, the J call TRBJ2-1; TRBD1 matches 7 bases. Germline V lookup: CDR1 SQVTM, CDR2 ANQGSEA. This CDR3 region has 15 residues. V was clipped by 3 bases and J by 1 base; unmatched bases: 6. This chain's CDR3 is CSVDGRQGSYNEQFF. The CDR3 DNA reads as TGCAGCGTTGATGGCCGACAGGGATCCTACAATGAGCAGTTCTTC.

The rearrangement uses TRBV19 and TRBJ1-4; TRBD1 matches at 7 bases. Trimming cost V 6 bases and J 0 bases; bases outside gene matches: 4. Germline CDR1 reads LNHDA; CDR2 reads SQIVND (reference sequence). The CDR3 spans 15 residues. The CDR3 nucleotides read TGTGCCAGTAGCCCCGGGACAGCAACTAATGAAAAACTGTTTTTT. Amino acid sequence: CASSPGTATNEKLFF. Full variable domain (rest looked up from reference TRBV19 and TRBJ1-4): DGGITQSPKYLFRKEGQNVTLSCEQNLNHDAMYWYRQDPGQGLRLIYYSQIVNDFQKGDIAEGYSVSREKKESFPLTVTSAQKNPTAFYLCASSPGTATNEKLFFGSGTQLSVL.

The chain's CDR3 is CATSPQGGDTQYF. The CDR3 DNA follows: TGTGCCACCAGCCCCCAAGGAGGAGATACGCAGTATTTT. The chain uses TRBV15 and TRBJ2-3, with TRBD2 as a possible D gene (5 bases). Per the germline V gene, CDR1 is LNHNV and CDR2 is YYDKDF (reference sequence). Trimming stripped 5 bases from V and 5 bases from J, with 11 bases between. The CDR3 runs to 13 residues. Complete variable domain (other parts from reference TRBV15 and TRBJ2-3): DAMVIQNPRYQVTQFGKPVTLSCSQTLNHNVMYWYQQKSSQAPKLLFHYYDKDFNNEADTPDNFQSRRPNTSFCFLDIRSPGLGDTAMYLCATSPQGGDTQYFGPGTRLTVL.

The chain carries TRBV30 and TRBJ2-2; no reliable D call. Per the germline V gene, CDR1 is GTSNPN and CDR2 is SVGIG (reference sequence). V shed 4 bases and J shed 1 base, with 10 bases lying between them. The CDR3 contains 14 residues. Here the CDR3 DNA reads TGTGCCTGGAACAAAGGCAGGAACACCGGGGAGCTGTTTTTT. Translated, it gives CAWNKGRNTGELFF. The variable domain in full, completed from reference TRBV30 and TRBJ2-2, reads SQTIHQWPATLVQPVGSPLSLECTVEGTSNPNLYWYRQAAGRGLQLLFYSVGIGQISSEVPQNLSASRPQDRQFILSSKKLLLSDSGFYLCAWNKGRNTGELFFGEGSRLTVL.

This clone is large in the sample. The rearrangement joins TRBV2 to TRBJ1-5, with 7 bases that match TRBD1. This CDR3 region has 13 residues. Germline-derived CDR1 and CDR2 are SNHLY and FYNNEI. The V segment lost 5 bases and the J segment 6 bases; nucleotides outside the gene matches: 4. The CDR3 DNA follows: TGTGCCAGCAGTCCCGGGGACAGTCAGCCCCAGCATTTT. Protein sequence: CASSPGDSQPQHF.

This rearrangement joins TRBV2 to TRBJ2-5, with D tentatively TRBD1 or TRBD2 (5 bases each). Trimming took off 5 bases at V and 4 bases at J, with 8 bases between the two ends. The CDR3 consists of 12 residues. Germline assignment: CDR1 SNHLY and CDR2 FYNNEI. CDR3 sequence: CASSWDRETQYF. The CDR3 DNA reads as TGTGCCAGCAGTTGGGACCGAGAGACCCAGTACTTC.

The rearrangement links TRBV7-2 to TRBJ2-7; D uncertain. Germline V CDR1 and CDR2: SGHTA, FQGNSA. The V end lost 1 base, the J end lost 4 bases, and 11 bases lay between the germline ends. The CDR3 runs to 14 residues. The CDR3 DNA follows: TGTGCCAGCAGCTTAGTTGTTGACCGATACGAGCAGTACTTC. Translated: CASSLVVDRYEQYF.

The CDR3 region has the DNA TGCAGCGTTGGGGAAATCCGTTTTGGTTCGGACAGTTATTTCTATGGCTACACCTTC. Amino acid sequence: CSVGEIRFGSDSYFYGYTF. The rearrangement links TRBV29-1 to TRBJ1-2; TRBD1 is a possible D gene (6 bases). The CDR3 is 19 residues long. Looked up from germline, CDR1 is SQVTM and CDR2 is ANQGSEA. V dropped 4 bases and J dropped 4 bases, with 31 bases sitting between them.

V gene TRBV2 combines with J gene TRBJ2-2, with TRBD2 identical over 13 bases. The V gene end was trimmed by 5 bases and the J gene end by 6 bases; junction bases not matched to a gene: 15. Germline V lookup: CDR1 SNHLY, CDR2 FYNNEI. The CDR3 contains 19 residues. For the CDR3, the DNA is TGTGCCAGCAGTCCTCGAAGGGAACTAGCGGGGGGGCTGGCCGGGGAGCTGTTTTTT. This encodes CASSPRRELAGGLAGELFF.

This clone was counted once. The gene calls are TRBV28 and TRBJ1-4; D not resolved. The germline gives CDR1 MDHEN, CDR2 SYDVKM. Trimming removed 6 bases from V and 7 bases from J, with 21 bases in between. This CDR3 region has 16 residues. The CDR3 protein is CASRISTELLREKLFF. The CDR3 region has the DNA TGTGCCAGCAGGATTTCAACAGAACTCCTGCGTGAAAAACTGTTTTTT.